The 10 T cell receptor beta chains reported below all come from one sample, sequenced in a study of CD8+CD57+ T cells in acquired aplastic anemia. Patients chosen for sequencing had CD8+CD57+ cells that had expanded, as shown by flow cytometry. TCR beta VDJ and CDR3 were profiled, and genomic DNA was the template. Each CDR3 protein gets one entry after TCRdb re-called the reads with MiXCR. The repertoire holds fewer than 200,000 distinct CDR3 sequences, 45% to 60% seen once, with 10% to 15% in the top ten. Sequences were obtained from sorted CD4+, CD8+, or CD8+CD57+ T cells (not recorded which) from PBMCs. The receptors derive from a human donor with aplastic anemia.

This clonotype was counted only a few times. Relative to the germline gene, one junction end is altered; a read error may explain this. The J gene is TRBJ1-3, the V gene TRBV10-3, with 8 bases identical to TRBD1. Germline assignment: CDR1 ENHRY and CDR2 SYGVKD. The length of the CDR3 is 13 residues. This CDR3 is CAITEGTGQLPYF. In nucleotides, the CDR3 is TGTGCCATCACTGAGGGGACAGGTCAATTACCATATTTT.

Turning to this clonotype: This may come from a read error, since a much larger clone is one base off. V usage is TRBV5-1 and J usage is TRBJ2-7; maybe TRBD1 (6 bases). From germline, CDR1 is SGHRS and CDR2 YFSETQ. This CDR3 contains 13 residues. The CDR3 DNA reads TGCGCCAGTAGGACTTCTACAGGGTACGAGCAGCACTTC. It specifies CASRTSTGYEQHF.

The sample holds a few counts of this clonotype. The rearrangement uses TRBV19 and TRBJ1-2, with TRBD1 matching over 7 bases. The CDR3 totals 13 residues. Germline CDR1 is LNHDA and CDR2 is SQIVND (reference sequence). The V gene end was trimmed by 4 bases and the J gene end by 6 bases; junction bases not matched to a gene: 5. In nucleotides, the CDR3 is TGTGCCAGTAGTAAGGACAGGTATGATGGCTACACCTTC. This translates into CASSKDRYDGYTF.

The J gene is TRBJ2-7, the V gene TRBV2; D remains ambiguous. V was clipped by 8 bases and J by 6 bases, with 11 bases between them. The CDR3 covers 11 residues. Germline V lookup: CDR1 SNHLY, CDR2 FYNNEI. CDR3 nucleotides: TGTGCCAGCGAATACAGTCTCGAGCAGTACTTC. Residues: CASEYSLEQYF.

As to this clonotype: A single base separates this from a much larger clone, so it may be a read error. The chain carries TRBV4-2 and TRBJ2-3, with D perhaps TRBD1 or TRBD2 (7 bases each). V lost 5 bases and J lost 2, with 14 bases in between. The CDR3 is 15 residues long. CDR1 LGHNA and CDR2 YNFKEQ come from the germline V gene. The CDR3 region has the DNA TGTGCCAGCAGCGTCAGGGGGGGAAACACAGATACGCAGTATTTT. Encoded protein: CASSVRGGNTDTQYF.

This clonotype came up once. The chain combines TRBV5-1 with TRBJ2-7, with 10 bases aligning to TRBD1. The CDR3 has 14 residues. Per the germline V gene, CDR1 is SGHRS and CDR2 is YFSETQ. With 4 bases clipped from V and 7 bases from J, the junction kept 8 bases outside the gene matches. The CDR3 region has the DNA TGCGCCAGCAGCCCCGGACAGGGGGGGCGAGAGCAGTACTTC. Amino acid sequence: CASSPGQGGREQYF.

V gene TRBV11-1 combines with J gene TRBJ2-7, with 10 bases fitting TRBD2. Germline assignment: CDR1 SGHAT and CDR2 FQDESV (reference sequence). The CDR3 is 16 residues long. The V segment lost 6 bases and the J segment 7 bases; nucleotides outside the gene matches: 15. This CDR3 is CASRPRTSGAPGEQYF. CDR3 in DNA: TGTGCCAGCAGACCCCGAACTAGCGGGGCCCCTGGTGAGCAGTACTTC.

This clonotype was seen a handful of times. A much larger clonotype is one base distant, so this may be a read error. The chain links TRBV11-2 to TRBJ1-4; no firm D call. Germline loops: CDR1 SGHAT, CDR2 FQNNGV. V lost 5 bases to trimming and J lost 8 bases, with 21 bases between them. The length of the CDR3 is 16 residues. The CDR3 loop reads CASSAPFTVGGEKLFF. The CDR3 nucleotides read TGTGCCAGCAGCGCCCCGTTCACAGTGGGAGGAGAAAAACTGTTTTTT.

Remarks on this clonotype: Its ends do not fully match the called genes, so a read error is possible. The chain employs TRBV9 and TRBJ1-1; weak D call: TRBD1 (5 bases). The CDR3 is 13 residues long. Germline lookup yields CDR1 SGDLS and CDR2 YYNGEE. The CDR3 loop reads CASSNGANTEAFF. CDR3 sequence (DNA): TGCGCCAGCAGCAATGGGGCGAACACTGAAGCTTTCTTT.

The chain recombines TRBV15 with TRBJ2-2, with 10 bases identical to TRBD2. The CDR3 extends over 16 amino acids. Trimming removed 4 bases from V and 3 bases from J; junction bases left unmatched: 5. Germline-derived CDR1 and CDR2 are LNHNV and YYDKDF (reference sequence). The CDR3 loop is CATSKGLARDTGELFF. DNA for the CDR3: TGTGCCACCAGCAAGGGACTAGCGAGAGACACCGGGGAGCTGTTTTTT.